This T cell receptor beta chain was identified in a study of blood T cell repertoires in COVID-19. Germline-derived CDR1 and CDR2 are SGHTA and FQGNSA. The CDR3 contains 15 residues. Losses at the gene ends were 3 bases for V and 5 bases for J; bases not matched to a gene: 1. TCRdb's copy holds only in-frame clones and misses some; the assay was immunoSEQ multiplex PCR. The data show a few hundred thousand clones, about 88% seen once. Sequencing input: PBMCs or T cells enriched from blood (not recorded which). This chain connects TRBV7-2 to TRBJ2-1, with TRBD2 identical over 13 bases. This receptor was taken from a middle-aged woman who had recovered from COVID-19. The CDR3 protein is CASSLGTSGNNEQFF. For the CDR3, the DNA is TGTGCCAGCAGCTTGGGGACTAGCGGGAACAATGAGCAGTTCTTC.